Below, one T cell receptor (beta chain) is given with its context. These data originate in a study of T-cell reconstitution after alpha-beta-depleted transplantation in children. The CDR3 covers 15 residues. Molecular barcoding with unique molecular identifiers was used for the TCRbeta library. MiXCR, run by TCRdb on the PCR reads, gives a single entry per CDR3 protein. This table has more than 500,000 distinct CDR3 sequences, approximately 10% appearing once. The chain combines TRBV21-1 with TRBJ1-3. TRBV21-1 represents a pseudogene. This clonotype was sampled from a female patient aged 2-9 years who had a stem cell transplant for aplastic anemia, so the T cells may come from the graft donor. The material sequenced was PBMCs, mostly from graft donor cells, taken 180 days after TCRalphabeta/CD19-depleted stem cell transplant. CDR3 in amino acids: CASSKDESQGNTIYF. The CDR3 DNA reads TGTGCCAGCAGCAAAGATGAGAGCCAAGGAAACACCATATATTTT.